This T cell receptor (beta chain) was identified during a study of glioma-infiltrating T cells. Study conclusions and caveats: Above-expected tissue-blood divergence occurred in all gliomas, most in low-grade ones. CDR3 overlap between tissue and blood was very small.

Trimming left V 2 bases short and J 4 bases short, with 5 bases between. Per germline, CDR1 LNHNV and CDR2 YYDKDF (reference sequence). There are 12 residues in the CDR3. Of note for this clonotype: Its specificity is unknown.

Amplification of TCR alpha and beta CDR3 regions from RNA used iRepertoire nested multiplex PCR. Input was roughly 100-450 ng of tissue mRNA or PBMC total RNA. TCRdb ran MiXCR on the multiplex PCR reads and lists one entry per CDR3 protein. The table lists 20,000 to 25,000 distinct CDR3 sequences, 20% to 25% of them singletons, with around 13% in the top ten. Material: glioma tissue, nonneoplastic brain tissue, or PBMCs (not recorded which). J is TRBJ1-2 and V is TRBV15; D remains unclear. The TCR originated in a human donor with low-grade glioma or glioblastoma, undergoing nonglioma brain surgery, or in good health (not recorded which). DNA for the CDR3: TGTGCCACCAGCAGAAATCGCTATGGCTACACCTTC. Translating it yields CATSRNRYGYTF.